The 17 T cell receptor beta chains listed next were all sequenced from one sample in a study of T cells after yellow fever vaccination. TCRdb itself ran the 5' RACE reads through MiXCR, one entry per CDR3 protein. The sample lists tens of thousands of distinct CDR3 sequences; approximately 8% were seen once. Here the sequenced sample was CD8+ T cells sorted from PBMCs, taken on the day of the yellow fever booster vaccination. All receptors come from a man younger than 40 who received the YFV17D yellow fever vaccine.

The chain has TRBV20-1 and TRBJ2-7; TRBD2 matches 14 bases. Germline V gene data show CDR1 as DFQATT and CDR2 as SNEGSKA (reference sequence). This CDR3 has 13 residues. V lost 4 bases to trimming and J lost 6 bases; unmatched junction nucleotides: 2. The CDR3 region has the DNA TGCAGTGCTATTGGACTAGCGGGAGGCGAGCAGTACTTC. It specifies CSAIGLAGGEQYF.

This chain connects TRBV30 to TRBJ2-1, with a tentative D call TRBD2 (5 bases). The CDR3 totals 15 residues. The germline V and J ends were trimmed by 0 bases and 3 bases, with 12 bases remaining between them. Germline CDR1 GTSNPN, CDR2 SVGIG (reference sequence). The CDR3 here is CAWSVESGGYNEQFF. DNA for the CDR3: TGTGCCTGGAGTGTGGAATCCGGAGGCTACAATGAGCAGTTCTTC.

This clonotype was found a few times. This chain links TRBV9 with TRBJ2-7, with D perhaps TRBD1 (6 bases). Deletions cut 3 bases from V and 5 bases from J, with 9 bases between. Per the germline V gene, CDR1 is SGDLS and CDR2 is YYNGEE. The CDR3 totals 12 residues. CDR3 amino acids: CASSGQDHEQYF. CDR3 DNA: TGTGCCAGCAGCGGACAGGACCACGAGCAGTACTTC.

This sequence joins TRBV20-1 and TRBJ1-1; tentative D call: TRBD1 (5 bases). Per the germline V gene, CDR1 is DFQATT and CDR2 is SNEGSKA (reference sequence). This CDR3 region has 13 residues. The V end lost 4 bases, the J end lost 1 base, and 10 bases lay between the germline ends. The CDR3 nucleotides are TGCAGTGCTATAACTGACAGGAACACTGAAGCTTTCTTT. This encodes CSAITDRNTEAFF.

This chain joins TRBV2 and TRBJ2-6; 9 nucleotides match TRBD1. This CDR3 is 18 amino acids long. Per the germline V gene, CDR1 is SNHLY and CDR2 is FYNNEI. Trimming cost V 10 bases and J 2 bases; bases outside gene matches: 15. DNA for the CDR3: TGTGCCAACCAATTTGGGACAGGGATTGAGGCTGGGGCCAACGTCCTGACTTTC. Translating it yields CANQFGTGIEAGANVLTF.

This chain joins TRBV7-8 and TRBJ2-7, with 12 positions matching TRBD2. V dropped 5 bases and J dropped 5; count of bases not matched to a gene: 7. From germline, CDR1 is SGHVS and CDR2 FQNEAQ. The CDR3 consists of 15 residues. The CDR3 bases are TGTGCCAGCAGCAGCCGGACTAGCGGGAACAACGAGCAGTACTTC. Translated, it gives CASSSRTSGNNEQYF.

At least ten counts were recorded for this clonotype. The chain joins TRBV6-5 to TRBJ1-1, with 7 bases lining up with TRBD1. The CDR3 extends over 14 amino acids. Germline CDR1 MNHEY, CDR2 SVGAGI. The CDR3 nucleotides are TGTGCGAGTACGACTGCAGGGGGAGTGACTGAAGCTTTCTTT. As protein: CASTTAGGVTEAFF.

The V and J genes are TRBV14 and TRBJ2-5, with D unclear. With 2 bases removed from V and 1 base from J, the gap between germline ends came to 17 bases. The CDR3 is made up of 17 amino acids. CDR1 and CDR2 (germline): SGHDN, FVKESK. This CDR3 is CASSQWDPEQSQETQYF. In nucleotides, the CDR3 is TGTGCCAGCAGCCAATGGGATCCCGAACAGTCCCAAGAGACCCAGTACTTC.

The genes are TRBV4-1 and TRBJ1-3; D is ambiguous. The CDR3 is made up of 15 amino acids. Germline V CDR1 and CDR2: MGHRA, YSYEKL. Deletions cut 0 bases from V and 8 bases from J, with 14 bases between. CDR3 sequence reads: CASSQDPGRRDTIYF. In nucleotides, the CDR3 is TGCGCCAGCAGCCAAGATCCCGGCCGACGGGACACCATATATTTT.

In its sample, this clonotype was seen a few times. The chain couples TRBV6-1 to TRBJ1-1; D is unresolved. The CDR3 length is 14 residues. Germline values: CDR1 MNHNS, CDR2 SASEGT. Trimming took 4 bases from V and 3 from J, leaving 12 bases between them. The CDR3 reads CASSGAAAYTEAFF. CDR3 nucleotides: TGTGCCAGCAGTGGGGCGGCGGCTTACACTGAAGCTTTCTTT.

The chain uses TRBV13 and TRBJ2-7, with 9 nucleotides matching TRBD2. Germline loops: CDR1 PRHDT, CDR2 FYEKMQ (reference sequence). The V segment lost 3 bases and the J segment 4 bases; nucleotides outside the gene matches: 4. The CDR3 covers 14 residues. The CDR3, as DNA: TGTGCCAGCAGCTTCTCTAGCGGGATTTACGAGCAGTACTTC. Its translation is CASSFSSGIYEQYF.

The V call is TRBV10-2, the J call TRBJ2-5; 14 bases match TRBD2. CDR1 is WSHSY and CDR2 is SAAADI in the germline V gene. Unmatched junction bases numbered 19, after V lost 8 bases and J lost 2 bases. The CDR3 contains 20 residues. CDR3 bases: TGCGCCAGCCCATCAAAACCGGGACTAGCGGGAGTATCAGTACAAGAGACCCAGTACTTC. It encodes CASPSKPGLAGVSVQETQYF.

This sequence joins TRBV9 and TRBJ2-7; TRBD2 is a possible D gene (5 bases). CDR1 SGDLS and CDR2 YYNGEE come from the germline V gene. V lost 5 bases and J 0 bases, leaving 12 bases between the germline ends. The CDR3 has 14 amino acids. CDR3 DNA: TGTGCCAGCAGTGGCGCCGCGGGCTCCTACGAGCAGTACTTC. Its protein is CASSGAAGSYEQYF.

Ten or more counts support this clonotype. V gene TRBV27 combines with J gene TRBJ2-2; 8 bases map to TRBD2. CDR1 and CDR2 from the germline V gene are MNHEY and SMNVEV (reference sequence). This CDR3 has 14 residues. V dropped 5 bases and J dropped 8; count of bases not matched to a gene: 7. The CDR3 protein is CASSDSGASGELFF. In nucleotides, the CDR3 is TGTGCCAGCAGTGATAGCGGGGCGTCGGGGGAGCTGTTTTTT.

V usage is TRBV2 and J usage is TRBJ2-5; no clear D gene. V was cut by 3 bases and J by 0 bases, with 8 bases left in between. Germline-derived CDR1 and CDR2 are SNHLY and FYNNEI. This CDR3 region has 14 residues. CDR3 nucleotides: TGTGCCAGCAGTGAGCCCGTTTACCAAGAGACCCAGTACTTC. Its protein product is CASSEPVYQETQYF.

This clonotype showed up just a few times. V gene TRBV9 combines with J gene TRBJ2-1; 9 bases are a match to TRBD2. CDR1 is SGDLS and CDR2 is YYNGEE in the germline V gene. The CDR3 extends over 15 amino acids. The ends lost 0 bases at V and 4 bases at J; junction bases unmatched: 2. For the CDR3, the DNA is TGTGCCAGCAGCGTAGTAGCGGGGGAATACAATGAGCAGTTCTTC. Residues: CASSVVAGEYNEQFF.

This clonotype occurred many times. V usage is TRBV7-2 and J usage is TRBJ2-5, with 8 nucleotides matching TRBD1. This CDR3 is 16 amino acids long. CDR1 SGHTA and CDR2 FQGNSA come from the germline V gene. Unmatched junction bases numbered 10, after V lost 5 bases and J lost 2 bases. In nucleotides, the CDR3 is TGTGCCAGCAGCCTTCGGGGGACAGGTTGGCAAGAGACCCAGTACTTC. Amino acid sequence: CASSLRGTGWQETQYF.